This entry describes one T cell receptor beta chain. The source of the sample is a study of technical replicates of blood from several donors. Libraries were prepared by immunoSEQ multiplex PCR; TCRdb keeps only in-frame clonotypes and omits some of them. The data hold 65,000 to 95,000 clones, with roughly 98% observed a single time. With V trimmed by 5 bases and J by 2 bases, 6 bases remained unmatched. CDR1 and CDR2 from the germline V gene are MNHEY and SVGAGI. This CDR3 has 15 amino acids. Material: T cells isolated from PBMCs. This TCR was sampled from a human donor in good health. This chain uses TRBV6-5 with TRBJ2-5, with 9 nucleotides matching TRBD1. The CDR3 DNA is TGTGCCAGCAGTCTTGGCGGGACAGGGCAAGAGACCCAGTACTTC. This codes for CASSLGGTGQETQYF.